The sequence of this TCR beta chain was determined in a study of blood T cell repertoires in COVID-19. Method: immunoSEQ multiplex PCR; TCRdb's copy keeps in-frame clones and lacks some. Among 120,000 to 150,000 clones listed, 65% to 85% were seen once. Between the trimmed V and J ends, which lost 2 bases and 5 bases, there was a span of 16 bases. The CDR3 has 15 amino acids. The V gene's germline CDR1 is SGDLS and CDR2 YYNGEE. The rearrangement joins TRBV9 to TRBJ1-2; weak D call: TRBD1 (5 bases). This receptor was identified in a man between 50 and 59 years old with active or convalescent COVID-19. Sequenced input: peripheral blood. CDR3 region: CASSVLSVGRYGYTF. The CDR3 DNA reads TGTGCCAGCAGCGTCCTCTCGGTGGGGCGGTATGGCTACACCTTC.